The 26 T cell receptor beta chains in this list originate from one sample, sequenced in a study of PD-1 blockade in classical Hodgkin lymphoma. Data came from immunoSEQ multiplex PCR; TCRdb stores just in-frame clones and leaves some out. Of 10,000 to 15,000 clones listed, roughly 80% are singletons. Every patient had relapsed following autologous stem cell transplantation, and cohorts differed in brentuximab vedotin exposure. Sequencing used peripheral blood mononuclear cells (PBMCs), obtained at baseline. These receptor sequences come from a human donor with classical Hodgkin lymphoma.

This sequence joins TRBV6-1 and TRBJ2-1; 8 bases map to TRBD2. The CDR3 covers 16 residues. Germline V gives CDR1 MNHNS, CDR2 SASEGT. Trimming removed 0 bases from V and 3 bases from J; junction bases left unmatched: 4. The CDR3 nucleotides are TGTGCCAGCAGTGAAGCTGTACTAGCGGTCTACAATGAGCAGTTCTTC. This sequence encodes CASSEAVLAVYNEQFF.

This sequence joins TRBV6-5 and TRBJ1-1, with D possibly matching TRBD1 (5 bases). V shed 2 bases and J shed 0 bases, with 13 bases lying between them. The length of the CDR3 is 16 residues. Germline CDR1 reads MNHEY; CDR2 reads SVGAGI. The CDR3 spells CASSYRAGHMNTEAFF. The CDR3 nucleotides read TGTGCCAGCAGTTACAGGGCAGGGCACATGAACACTGAAGCTTTCTTT.

The CDR3 coding sequence is TGTGCCAGCAGCTCAACAGGGGGGCATGGCACAGATACGCAGTATTTT. Translation gives CASSSTGGHGTDTQYF. The chain uses TRBV7-6 and TRBJ2-3; 8 nucleotides line up with TRBD1. The CDR3 sequence is 16 residues long. V lost 4 bases, J lost 1 base, and 7 bases stayed unmatched. Germline V gene data show CDR1 as SGHVS and CDR2 as FNYEAQ.

This chain uses TRBV19 with TRBJ2-7; tentatively, D is TRBD2 (5 bases). V dropped 8 bases and J dropped 3 bases, with 8 bases sitting between them. The CDR3 runs 11 residues. The V gene's germline CDR1 is LNHDA and CDR2 SQIVND (reference sequence). The chain's CDR3 is CASAAGYEQYF. DNA for the CDR3: TGTGCCAGTGCCGCGGGCTACGAGCAGTACTTC.

This chain connects TRBV5-4 to TRBJ2-5; 9 bases align to TRBD1. V lost 3 bases to trimming and J lost 7 bases; unmatched junction nucleotides: 4. The CDR3 sequence is 13 residues long. CDR1 and CDR2 (germline): SGHNT, YYREEE (reference sequence). This CDR3 is CASSSGQGLTQYF. The CDR3, as DNA: TGTGCCAGCAGCTCCGGACAGGGGTTGACCCAGTACTTC.

V gene TRBV11-2 combines with J gene TRBJ2-3; D remains unclear. V lost 5 bases and J 0 bases, leaving 12 bases between the germline ends. The V gene's germline CDR1 is SGHAT and CDR2 FQNNGV. The CDR3 has 15 residues. The CDR3 sequence is CASSRAWVSTDTQYF. CDR3 coding DNA: TGTGCCAGCAGCCGCGCTTGGGTGAGCACAGATACGCAGTATTTT. Full variable domain (rest looked up from reference TRBV11-2 and TRBJ2-3): EAGVAQSPRYKIIEKRQSVAFWCNPISGHATLYWYQQILGQGPKLLIQFQNNGVVDDSQLPKDRFSAERLKGVDSTLKIQPAKLEDSAVYLCASSRAWVSTDTQYFGPGTRLTVL.

This clone was seen only a few times. J is TRBJ2-5 and V is TRBV19; 7 bases match TRBD2. The CDR3 has 13 amino acids. Per the germline V gene, CDR1 is LNHDA and CDR2 is SQIVND (reference sequence). V trimming: 9 bases; J trimming: 4 bases; junction bases outside the gene matches: 8. In nucleotides, the CDR3 is TGTGCCAGCGGACTAGGCACCCGAGAGACCCAGTACTTC. As protein: CASGLGTRETQYF.

The rearrangement links TRBV7-6 to TRBJ2-7, with a weak D call TRBD2 (5 bases). The germline CDR1 and CDR2 sequences are SGHVS and FNYEAQ. This CDR3 region has 15 residues. V was shortened by 2 bases and J by 5 bases, with 16 bases between the two germline ends. The CDR3 loop is CASSLRSSTWDEQYF. CDR3 in DNA: TGTGCCAGCAGCTTAAGGTCTAGCACCTGGGACGAGCAGTACTTC. Drawing the rest from reference TRBV7-6 and TRBJ2-7, the complete variable domain is GAGVSQSPRYKVTKRGQDVALRCDPISGHVSLYWYRQALGQGPEFLTYFNYEAQQDKSGLPNDRFSAERPEGSISTLTIQRTEQRDSAMYRCASSLRSSTWDEQYFGPGTRLTVT.

This clone was detected once. This chain joins TRBV5-6 and TRBJ2-2; TRBD1 is a possible D gene (5 bases). CDR3 length: 13 residues. Trimming took off 4 bases at V and 4 bases at J, with 8 bases between the two ends. Germline CDR1 is SGHDT and CDR2 is YYEEEE. CDR3 sequence reads: CASSPTVTGELFF. The CDR3 nucleotides read TGTGCCAGCAGCCCGACAGTCACCGGGGAGCTGTTTTTT. Supplemented by reference TRBV5-6 and TRBJ2-2, the full variable domain reads DAGVTQSPTHLIKTRGQQVTLRCSPKSGHDTVSWYQQALGQGPQFIFQYYEEEERQRGNFPDRFSGHQFPNYSSELNVNALLLGDSALYLCASSPTVTGELFFGEGSRLTVL.

A single count supports this clone. The CDR3 DNA reads as TGTGCCATCAGTGAGGGACAGGGGGCTGCTGAAGCTTTCTTT. This codes for CAISEGQGAAEAFF. The chain links TRBV10-3 to TRBJ1-1, with 11 nucleotides matching TRBD1. Germline V gives CDR1 ENHRY, CDR2 SYGVKD. CDR3 length: 14 amino acids. V dropped 2 bases and J dropped 6; count of bases not matched to a gene: 2.

This chain joins TRBV30 and TRBJ1-5, with D hard to call. This CDR3 region has 17 residues. The V end lost 2 bases, the J end lost 0 bases, and 17 bases lay between the germline ends. Germline CDR1 reads GTSNPN; CDR2 reads SVGIG (reference sequence). CDR3 amino acids: CAWSSSAGKHSNQPQHF. The CDR3 region has the DNA TGTGCCTGGAGTTCGTCGGCAGGTAAACATAGCAATCAGCCCCAGCATTTT.

V gene TRBV5-1 combines with J gene TRBJ2-7; no clear D. V gave up 4 bases and J gave up 3 bases, with 20 bases separating them. Germline-derived CDR1 and CDR2 are SGHRS and YFSETQ. This CDR3 region has 16 residues. The CDR3 DNA reads TGCGCCAGCAGCCCGAAGACCGCCCCTGGGGACTACGAGCAGTACTTC. This encodes CASSPKTAPGDYEQYF.

The chain recombines TRBV9 with TRBJ2-7; no clear D gene. Germline-derived CDR1 and CDR2 are SGDLS and YYNGEE. The CDR3 spans 15 residues. With 3 bases removed from V and 5 bases from J, the gap between germline ends came to 18 bases. The CDR3 region is CASSARSSPFDEQYF. The CDR3 DNA follows: TGTGCCAGCAGCGCACGTTCGAGCCCCTTCGACGAGCAGTACTTC.

The rearrangement uses TRBV28 and TRBJ1-5, with a possible D match to TRBD1 (5 bases). Looked up from germline, CDR1 is MDHEN and CDR2 is SYDVKM. The CDR3 covers 12 residues. The V gene lost 11 bases and the J gene lost 7 bases, with 15 bases spanning the gap. The CDR3: CAVQGIKQPQHF. As DNA, the CDR3 is TGTGCCGTCCAGGGAATTAAGCAGCCCCAGCATTTT.

This clone occurred once. The V call is TRBV19, the J call TRBJ2-2; a weak D match, TRBD2 (6 bases). Trimming cost V 7 bases and J 5 bases, with 17 bases left between them. Germline V gene data show CDR1 as LNHDA and CDR2 as SQIVND (reference sequence). CDR3 length: 15 amino acids. CDR3 in amino acids: CASKPSTGGTGELFF. CDR3 in DNA: TGTGCCAGTAAGCCTTCGACCGGGGGAACCGGGGAGCTGTTTTTT.

The gene calls are TRBV5-6 and TRBJ2-2; D remains ambiguous. Germline CDR1 and CDR2: SGHDT and YYEEEE. V was cut by 3 bases and J by 0 bases, with 6 bases left in between. This CDR3 contains 14 residues. Here the CDR3 reads CASSWGPNTGELFF. CDR3 in DNA: TGTGCCAGCAGCTGGGGTCCGAACACCGGGGAGCTGTTTTTT.

The genes are TRBV5-1 and TRBJ2-4; 10 bases match TRBD2. Trimming took 0 bases from V and 8 from J; bases not matched to a gene: 14. Germline V gene lookup returns CDR1 SGHRS and CDR2 YFSETQ. The length of the CDR3 is 18 residues. The CDR3 DNA is TGCGCCAGCAGCTTGGGGGTGGCTAGCGGGAGTCGGAGTGACATTCAGTACTTC. Its protein product is CASSLGVASGSRSDIQYF.

Only one count was recorded for this clone. This rearrangement joins TRBV5-4 to TRBJ1-1, with a weak D call TRBD1 (5 bases). Germline V CDR1 and CDR2: SGHNT, YYREEE (reference sequence). Trimming pared 3 bases from V and 1 base from J, leaving 13 bases between. CDR3 size: 15 residues. CDR3 coding DNA: TGTGCCAGCAGCTATAACCGGGGACGGAACACTGAAGCTTTCTTT. This translates into CASSYNRGRNTEAFF.

CDR3 nucleotide sequence: TGTGCCAGCAGTCCGACCACCTACAATGAGCAGTTCTTC. Translating gives CASSPTTYNEQFF. The chain couples TRBV6-1 to TRBJ2-1; D is undetermined. The CDR3 length is 13 residues. V gave up 5 bases and J gave up 2 bases, with 7 bases separating them. Looked up from germline, CDR1 is MNHNS and CDR2 is SASEGT.

This CDR3 reads CASKRQGPNEKLFF. In DNA, the CDR3 is TGTGCCAGCAAAAGACAGGGTCCTAATGAAAAACTGTTTTTT. This chain joins TRBV7-9 and TRBJ1-4; 7 bases fit TRBD1. Trimming cost V 7 bases and J 3 bases; bases outside gene matches: 5. The CDR3 is made up of 14 amino acids. Germline assignment: CDR1 SEHNR and CDR2 FQNEAQ (reference sequence).

The J gene is TRBJ1-5, the V gene TRBV19; TRBD1 agrees at 11 bases. The CDR3 totals 14 residues. V was pared by 4 bases and J by 6 bases, with 2 bases of the junction left unmatched. Germline values: CDR1 LNHDA, CDR2 SQIVND (reference sequence). The CDR3 DNA reads as TGTGCCAGTAGTAAGGACAGGGGGCTTCAGCCCCAGCATTTT. This encodes CASSKDRGLQPQHF.

This sequence joins TRBV7-6 and TRBJ2-3; 12 bases fit TRBD2. The CDR3 has 16 residues. Per the germline V gene, CDR1 is SGHVS and CDR2 is FNYEAQ. Trimming removed 3 bases from V and 2 bases from J; junction bases left unmatched: 3. CDR3 residues: CASSFGLAGYTDTQYF. CDR3 sequence (DNA): TGTGCCAGCAGCTTCGGACTAGCGGGATACACAGATACGCAGTATTTT.

The CDR3 bases are TGCGCCAGCAGCTATGCCTCGGGAAACACCATATATTTT. Amino acid sequence: CASSYASGNTIYF. The V and J genes are TRBV5-1 and TRBJ1-3; D is unresolved. CDR1 and CDR2 (germline): SGHRS, YFSETQ. The CDR3 totals 13 residues. Trimming stripped 3 bases from V and 4 bases from J, with 8 bases between.

This clone has a handful of counts. The chain joins TRBV6-5 to TRBJ2-2; 8 nucleotides match TRBD1. V dropped 4 bases and J dropped 4; count of bases not matched to a gene: 8. CDR3 length: 16 residues. Germline-derived CDR1 and CDR2 are MNHEY and SVGAGI. The CDR3 sequence: CASSLRTGMGTGELFF. In DNA, the CDR3 is TGTGCCAGCAGTTTACGGACAGGGATGGGCACCGGGGAGCTGTTTTTT.

The chain has TRBV5-1 and TRBJ2-5; a weak D match, TRBD2 (5 bases). V was clipped by 4 bases and J by 3 bases, with 10 bases between them. This CDR3 is 13 amino acids long. Germline CDR1 is SGHRS and CDR2 is YFSETQ. This chain's CDR3 is CASSRAREETQYF. The CDR3 DNA is TGCGCCAGCAGCAGAGCGAGGGAAGAGACCCAGTACTTC.

The V gene is TRBV5-1, the J gene TRBJ2-7; 8 bases line up with TRBD1. CDR1 is SGHRS and CDR2 is YFSETQ in the germline V gene. This CDR3 spans 18 amino acids. Unmatched junction bases numbered 22, after V lost 4 bases and J lost 7 bases. The CDR3 DNA is TGCGCCAGCAGCCTACTCCACCCCCAGACGGGACAGGTCTATGAGCAGTACTTC. This codes for CASSLLHPQTGQVYEQYF. Based on the CDR3 plus reference TRBV5-1 and TRBJ2-7, the full variable domain is KAGVTQTPRYLIKTRGQQVTLSCSPISGHRSVSWYQQTPGQGLQFLFEYFSETQRNKGNFPGRFSGRQFSNSRSEMNVSTLELGDSALYLCASSLLHPQTGQVYEQYFGPGTRLTVT.